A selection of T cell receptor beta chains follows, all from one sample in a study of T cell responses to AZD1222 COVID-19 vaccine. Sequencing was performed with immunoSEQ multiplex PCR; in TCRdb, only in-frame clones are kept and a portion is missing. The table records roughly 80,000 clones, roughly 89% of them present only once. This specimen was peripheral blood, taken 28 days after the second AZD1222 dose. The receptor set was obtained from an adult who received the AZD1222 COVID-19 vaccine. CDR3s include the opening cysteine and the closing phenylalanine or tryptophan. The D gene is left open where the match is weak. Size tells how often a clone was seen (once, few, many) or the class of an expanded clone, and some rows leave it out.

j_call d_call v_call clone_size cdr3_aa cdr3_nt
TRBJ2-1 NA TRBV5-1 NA CASSQLPGALYNEQFF TGCGCCAGCAGCCAATTACCGGGGGCACTCTACAATGAGCAGTTCTTC
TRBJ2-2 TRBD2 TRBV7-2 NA CASSPPGLANTGELFF TGTGCCAGCAGCCCACCCGGACTAGCGAACACCGGGGAGCTGTTTTTT
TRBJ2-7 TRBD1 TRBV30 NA CAWAGDTGDEQYF TGTGCCTGGGCTGGTGATACAGGGGACGAGCAGTACTTC
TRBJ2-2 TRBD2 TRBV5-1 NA CASSLVAGGAVELFF TGCGCCAGCAGCTTGGTTGCCGGGGGGGCAGTGGAGCTGTTTTTT
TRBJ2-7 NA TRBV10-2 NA CASSESSGQRYEQYF TGCGCCAGCAGTGAGTCTTCAGGCCAAAGGTACGAGCAGTACTTC
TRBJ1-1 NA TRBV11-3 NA CASSSMAGSTEAFF TGTGCCAGCAGCTCGATGGCAGGGTCCACTGAAGCTTTCTTT
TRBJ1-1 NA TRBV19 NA CASSVSWGEAFF TGTGCCAGTAGTGTCTCTTGGGGGGAAGCTTTCTTT
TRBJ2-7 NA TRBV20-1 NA CSATHEYEQYF TGCAGTGCAACTCACGAATACGAGCAGTACTTC
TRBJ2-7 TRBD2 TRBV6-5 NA CASSTSAAPLHEQYF TGTGCCAGCAGTACTAGCGCCGCACCCCTCCACGAGCAGTACTTC
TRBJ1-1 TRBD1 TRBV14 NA CASSPGTGGNTEAFF TGTGCCAGCAGCCCAGGGACAGGGGGGAACACTGAAGCTTTCTTT
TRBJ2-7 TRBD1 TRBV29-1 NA CSVEGLGQGNYEQYF TGCAGCGTTGAAGGCCTGGGACAGGGGAACTACGAGCAGTACTTC
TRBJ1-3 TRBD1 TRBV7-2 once CANSPWTGFGNTIYF TGTGCCAACAGCCCATGGACAGGGTTCGGAAACACCATATATTTT
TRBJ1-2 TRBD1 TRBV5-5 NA CASTRTGEPNYGYTF TGTGCCAGCACGAGGACAGGTGAACCTAACTATGGCTACACCTTC
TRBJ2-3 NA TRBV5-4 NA CASSRGPTDTQYF TGTGCCAGCAGCCGAGGCCCCACAGATACGCAGTATTTT
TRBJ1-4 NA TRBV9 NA CASSPGRRDDEKLFF TGTGCCAGCAGTCCCGGGCGCAGGGATGATGAAAAACTGTTTTTT
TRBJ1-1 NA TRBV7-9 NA CASSLGRGGGEAFF TGTGCCAGCAGCTTAGGGCGGGGGGGCGGTGAAGCTTTCTTT
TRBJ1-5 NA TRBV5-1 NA CASSPGQLDQPQHF TGCGCCAGCAGCCCCGGACAGCTCGATCAGCCCCAGCATTTT
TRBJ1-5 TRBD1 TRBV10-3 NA CAISGTGRNGQPQHF TGTGCCATCAGCGGGACAGGGAGGAACGGTCAGCCCCAGCATTTT
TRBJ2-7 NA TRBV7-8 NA CASSLGPGDYTYEQYF TGTGCCAGCAGCTTAGGCCCAGGGGATTATACCTACGAGCAGTACTTC
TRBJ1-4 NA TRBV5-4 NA CASSLSSHGGVRAKLFF TGTGCCAGCAGCTTGTCATCTCATGGCGGGGTCCGCGCGAAACTGTTTTTT
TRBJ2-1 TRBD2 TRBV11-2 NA CASSFPLRGGPSYNEQFF TGTGCCAGCAGCTTTCCTCTCCGCGGGGGGCCATCCTACAATGAGCAGTTCTTC
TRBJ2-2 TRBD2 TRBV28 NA CASSTSGGNTGELFF TGTGCCAGCAGTACTAGCGGGGGGAACACCGGGGAGCTGTTTTTT
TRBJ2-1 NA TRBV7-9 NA CASTPPFRVGNEQFF TGTGCCAGCACGCCGCCGTTCAGGGTCGGGAATGAGCAGTTCTTC
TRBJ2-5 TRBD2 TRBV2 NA CASSGTSGSQETQYF TGTGCCAGCAGTGGGACTAGCGGGAGTCAAGAGACCCAGTACTTC
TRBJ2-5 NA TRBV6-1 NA CASSEAQGQETQYF TGTGCCAGCAGTGAAGCGCAGGGCCAAGAGACCCAGTACTTC
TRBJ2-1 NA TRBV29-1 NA CSGAAGVRDDNEQFF TGCAGCGGCGCCGCAGGGGTTCGTGATGACAATGAGCAGTTCTTC
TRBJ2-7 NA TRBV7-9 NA CASRGPGHEQYF TGTGCCAGCAGGGGACCCGGCCACGAGCAGTACTTC
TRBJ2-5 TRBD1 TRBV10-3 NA CAISGQGGETQYF TGTGCCATCAGTGGACAGGGGGGGGAGACCCAGTACTTC
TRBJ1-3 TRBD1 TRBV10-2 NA CASTRGLDGNTIYF TGCGCCAGCACGAGGGGGCTCGATGGAAACACCATATATTTT
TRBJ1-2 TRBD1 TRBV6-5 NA CASSLRDRGDYGYTF TGTGCCAGCAGTCTCCGGGACAGGGGGGACTATGGCTACACCTTC
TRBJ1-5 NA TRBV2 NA CASSHGQTRSNQPQHF TGTGCCAGCAGCCATGGACAGACGCGGAGCAATCAGCCCCAGCATTTT
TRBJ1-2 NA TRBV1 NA CTSSTQNLQGDPHFSYGYTF TGCACCAGCAGCACCCAGAATCTACAGGGAGATCCCCACTTTAGTTATGGCTACACCTTC
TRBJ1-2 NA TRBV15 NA CATSRDLLANYGYTF TGTGCCACCAGCAGGGACCTATTAGCTAACTATGGCTACACCTTC
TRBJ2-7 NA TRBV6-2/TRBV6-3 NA CASSYATGSYEQYF TGTGCCAGCAGTTACGCTACCGGCTCCTACGAGCAGTACTTC
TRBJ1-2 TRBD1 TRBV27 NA CASSVNRGGIYGYTF TGTGCCAGCAGTGTCAACAGGGGGGGTATCTATGGCTACACCTTC
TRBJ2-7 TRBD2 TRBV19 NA CASSIRASGGYEQYF TGTGCCAGTAGTATCCGGGCTAGCGGGGGGTACGAGCAGTACTTC
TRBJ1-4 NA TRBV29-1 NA CSVVLSDGTENEKLFF TGCAGCGTTGTCCTTTCAGACGGGACGGAGAATGAAAAACTGTTTTTT
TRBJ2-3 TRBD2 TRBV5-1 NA CASSPVTSGGGDTQYF TGCGCCAGCAGCCCGGTGACTAGCGGTGGAGGAGATACGCAGTATTTT
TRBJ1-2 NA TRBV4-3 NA CASSQEQAGGYTF TGCGCCAGCAGCCAAGAGCAGGCCGGGGGCTACACCTTC
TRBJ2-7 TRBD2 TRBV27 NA CASKAGTAYEQYF TGTGCCAGCAAAGCGGGGACCGCCTACGAGCAGTACTTC
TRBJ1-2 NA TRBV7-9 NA CASSSGTYVYGYTF TGTGCCAGCAGCTCCGGGACATATGTCTATGGCTACACCTTC
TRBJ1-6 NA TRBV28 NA CASSPEGRGHSPLHF TGTGCCAGCAGTCCTGAAGGACGGGGCCATTCACCCCTCCACTTT
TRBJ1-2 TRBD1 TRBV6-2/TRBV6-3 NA CASSYIAGGSGYTF TGTGCCAGCAGTTACATTGCAGGGGGATCTGGCTACACCTTC
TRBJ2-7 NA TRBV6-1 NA CASSPSNEQYF TGTGCCAGCAGCCCCAGCAACGAGCAGTACTTC
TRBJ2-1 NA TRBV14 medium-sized CASSQDISNNEQFF TGTGCCAGCAGCCAAGATATAAGCAACAATGAGCAGTTCTTC
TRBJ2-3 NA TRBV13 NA CASSLRLGDTQYF TGTGCCAGCAGCTTACGGCTGGGAGATACGCAGTATTTT
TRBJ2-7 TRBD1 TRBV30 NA CAWCTGASYEQYF TGTGCCTGGTGTACAGGGGCCTCCTACGAGCAGTACTTC
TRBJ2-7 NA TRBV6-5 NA CASRYSHEQYF TGTGCCAGCAGATACAGCCACGAGCAGTACTTC
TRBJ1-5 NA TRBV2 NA CASSSGQKNQPQHF TGTGCCAGCTCGTCGGGACAAAAGAATCAGCCCCAGCATTTT
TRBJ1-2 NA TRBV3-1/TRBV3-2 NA CASSQAPGAYGYTF TGTGCCAGCAGCCAAGCCCCGGGAGCCTATGGCTACACCTTC
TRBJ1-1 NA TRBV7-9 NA CASSAYRVNTEAFF TGTGCCAGCAGCGCCTACAGGGTGAACACTGAAGCTTTCTTT
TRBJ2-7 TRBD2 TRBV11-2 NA CASRTRAGGPYEQYF TGTGCCAGCAGAACGAGAGCGGGGGGCCCCTACGAGCAGTACTTC